The rows below give T cell receptor beta chains drawn from one sample of a study of OX40 agonist ivuxolimab in advanced cancers. The assay was immunoSEQ multiplex PCR, and TCRdb's table has in-frame clones only and misses some. The repertoire holds about 45,000 clones, with roughly 90% as singletons. The sequences come from CD4+ or CD8+ T cells sorted from blood, collected in a trial of the OX40 agonist ivuxolimab. These receptors all stem from an adult with an advanced solid tumor such as melanoma, head and neck, liver or kidney cancer. CDR3s include the opening cysteine and the closing phenylalanine or tryptophan. The order of the fields is CDR3 length, clone size, D gene, V gene, J gene, CDR3 protein, CDR3 DNA. D genes are given only for firm matches. Clone size is given for some rows only: seen once, a few or many times, or a class if the clone is expanded.

22,NA,TRBD1,TRBV6-4,TRBJ1-5,CASSDSNLPYETGKGGNQPQHF,TGTGCCAGCAGTGACTCCAATCTACCTTATGAGACAGGGAAGGGGGGCAATCAGCCCCAGCATTTT
14,NA,NA,TRBV13,TRBJ1-1,CASSLPGENTEAFF,TGTGCCAGCAGTCTTCCTGGGGAGAACACTGAAGCTTTCTTT
15,NA,NA,TRBV2,TRBJ1-5,CASSDTGGFGQPQHF,TGTGCCAGCAGTGACACCGGGGGCTTCGGTCAGCCCCAGCATTTT
14,NA,NA,TRBV6-6,TRBJ1-4,CASSYTSTSEKLFF,TGTGCCAGCAGTTACACCAGTACCAGTGAAAAACTGTTTTTT
13,NA,NA,TRBV11-2,TRBJ2-7,CASSPASSYEQYF,TGTGCCAGCAGTCCAGCAAGCTCCTACGAGCAGTACTTC
14,NA,NA,TRBV28,TRBJ2-7,CASTFMAGRYEQYF,TGTGCCAGCACCTTCATGGCAGGCAGGTACGAGCAGTACTTC
16,NA,TRBD1,TRBV5-6,TRBJ1-3,CASSWATGISGNTIYF,TGTGCCAGCAGCTGGGCGACAGGGATCTCTGGAAACACCATATATTTT
15,NA,NA,TRBV7-9,TRBJ2-6,CASSLAGAGANVLTF,TGTGCCAGCAGCTTAGCGGGGGCCGGGGCCAACGTCCTGACTTTC
15,once,TRBD2,TRBV9,TRBJ2-1,CASSPGLAGYNEQFF,TGTGCCAGCAGCCCCGGACTAGCGGGGTACAATGAGCAGTTCTTC
13,NA,NA,TRBV5-4,TRBJ2-7,CASSPDWSEEQYF,TGTGCCAGCAGTCCTGACTGGTCCGAGGAGCAGTACTTC
14,NA,NA,TRBV27,TRBJ2-7,CASSARGPSYEQYF,TGTGCCAGCAGTGCAAGAGGGCCCTCCTACGAGCAGTACTTC
16,NA,NA,TRBV7-8,TRBJ2-6,CASSPSAISGANVLTF,TGTGCCAGCAGCCCCAGCGCGATCTCTGGGGCCAACGTCCTGACTTTC
14,once,NA,TRBV21-1,TRBJ2-7,CASSKRGSSYEQYF,TGTGCCAGCAGCAAAAGGGGATCCTCCTACGAGCAGTACTTC
15,once,NA,TRBV10-1,TRBJ2-3,CASSDGNSGTDTQYF,TGCGCCAGCAGTGACGGCAACAGCGGCACAGATACGCAGTATTTT
11,NA,NA,TRBV7-9,TRBJ2-5,CASSFQETQYF,TGTGCCAGCAGCTTTCAAGAGACCCAGTACTTC
14,NA,NA,TRBV9,TRBJ1-1,CASSVGGKNTEAFF,TGTGCCAGCAGCGTAGGAGGGAAGAACACTGAAGCTTTCTTT
15,NA,NA,TRBV9,TRBJ1-1,CASSASIGLNTEAFF,TGTGCCAGCAGCGCCTCTATAGGGTTGAACACTGAAGCTTTCTTT
14,NA,NA,TRBV19,TRBJ1-6,CASSIDHMGSPLHF,TGTGCCAGTAGTATAGATCACATGGGCTCACCCCTCCACTTT
14,NA,NA,TRBV2,TRBJ2-7,CASNDREGGYEQYF,TGTGCCAGCAACGACAGGGAGGGGGGATACGAGCAGTACTTC
15,NA,NA,TRBV11-2,TRBJ2-5,CASSRKGLPRETQYF,TGTGCCAGCAGTCGGAAGGGGCTGCCTCGGGAGACCCAGTACTTC
15,few,NA,TRBV7-9,TRBJ2-7,CASSLAQGVLYEQYF,TGTGCCAGCAGCTTAGCGCAAGGGGTTCTCTACGAGCAGTACTTC
15,NA,NA,TRBV9,TRBJ2-1,CASSLKGESYNEQFF,TGTGCCAGCAGCCTTAAAGGGGAGTCATACAATGAGCAGTTCTTC
14,NA,NA,TRBV10-1,TRBJ2-5,CASSDRRVQETQYF,TGCGCCAGCAGTGACAGGAGGGTCCAAGAGACCCAGTACTTC
13,once,NA,TRBV27,TRBJ2-3,CASSFSGLSTQYF,TGTGCCAGCAGTTTTTCGGGACTTTCTACGCAGTATTTT
15,NA,NA,TRBV5-1,TRBJ2-1,CASSFRSATYNEQFF,TGCGCCAGCAGCTTTCGGAGTGCGACCTACAATGAGCAGTTCTTC
14,NA,NA,TRBV4-2,TRBJ2-7,CASSQGGTPYEQYF,TGTGCCAGCAGCCAGGGGGGGACACCCTACGAGCAGTACTTC
14,NA,TRBD2,TRBV11-2,TRBJ2-5,CASSDLAGASSQYF,TGTGCCAGCAGCGACCTAGCGGGGGCCTCCTCCCAGTACTTC
15,NA,NA,TRBV9,TRBJ1-2,CASNPPSWTKYGYTF,TGTGCCAGCAACCCCCCAAGCTGGACGAAGTATGGCTACACCTTC
15,once,NA,TRBV7-2,TRBJ1-3,CASSLEQPSGNTIYF,TGTGCCAGCAGCTTAGAACAGCCCTCTGGAAACACCATATATTTT
15,NA,TRBD2,TRBV6-6,TRBJ2-5,CASSTDAGGRETQYF,TGTGCCAGCAGCACCGATGCGGGAGGGCGAGAGACCCAGTACTTC
16,NA,TRBD1,TRBV6-6,TRBJ1-6,CASSYSGGRPNSPLHF,TGTGCCAGCAGTTACTCAGGGGGCAGGCCTAATTCACCCCTCCACTTT
17,NA,NA,TRBV5-5,TRBJ1-6,CASSLAGRSSYNSPLHF,TGTGCCAGCAGCTTGGCTGGGAGGAGCTCCTATAATTCACCCCTCCACTTT
13,NA,NA,TRBV6-1,TRBJ2-7,CASREGSPYEQYF,TGTGCCAGCAGGGAAGGGTCCCCCTACGAGCAGTACTTC
17,NA,TRBD1,TRBV7-9,TRBJ1-1,CASSLIPGQGMNTEAFF,TGTGCCAGCAGCTTAATCCCGGGACAGGGCATGAACACTGAAGCTTTCTTT
16,NA,NA,TRBV2,TRBJ2-2,CASSVGPGAYTGELFF,TGTGCCAGCAGTGTCGGTCCAGGGGCGTACACCGGGGAGCTGTTTTTT
13,NA,NA,TRBV11-2,TRBJ2-7,CASRGWGLDEQYF,TGTGCCAGCAGGGGGTGGGGTTTGGACGAGCAGTACTTC